The 7 T cell receptor beta chains below all came from one sample that was sequenced in a study of cytomegalovirus exposure and HLA in healthy donors (dated by TCRdb to 2015 to 2018). Preparation of the library involved the immunoSEQ multiplex PCR assay. A mixture of 60 forward primers for TCR Vbeta segments and 13 reverse primers for TCR Jbeta segments was used in the multiplex PCR. Not all clones reach the TCRdb copy of this immuneACCESS table, which keeps in-frame sequences only. Checked studies attribute under half of the gap to unresolved V genes and leave the rest unexplained. Recorded for this sample are approximately 110,000 clones; more than 60% of them occurred a single time. Roughly 4.9% of the sample rests with the top ten. Sequenced: PBMCs. The receptors were gathered from a female donor in good health and CMV-seropositive.

Only one count was recorded for this clone. Given the absence of the conserved phenylalanine or tryptophan at the CDR3 end, a read error is likely. It is unclear where the CDR3 begins or ends on the DNA, so no DNA is shown, and the CDR3 is as TCRdb lists it. The gene calls are TRBV20-1 and TRBJ1-1. Including both end residues, the CDR3 is 11 amino acids long. Germline-derived CDR1 and CDR2 are DFQATT and SNEGSKA (reference sequence). Here the CDR3 reads CSARDGRVSVV.

This chain uses TRBV7-2 with TRBJ2-7; possible D gene TRBD1, 6 bases. The CDR3 is 15 residues long. The germline CDR1 and CDR2 sequences are SGHTA and FQGNSA. V gave up 1 base and J gave up 5 bases, with 15 bases separating them. The CDR3 nucleotides are TGTGCCAGCAGCTTAGGACCGGCAGGGGTGAACGAGCAGTACTTC. This translates into CASSLGPAGVNEQYF.

The chain employs TRBV7-3 and TRBJ2-1, with 10 nucleotides matching TRBD2. From germline, CDR1 is SGHTA and CDR2 FQGTGA. The V and J ends lost 5 bases and 5 bases, in that order; junction bases with no gene match: 6. The CDR3 loop spans 15 amino acids. The CDR3 spells CASSPPGLADNEQFF. The CDR3, as DNA: TGTGCCAGCAGCCCCCCCGGACTAGCGGACAATGAGCAGTTCTTC.

The chain uses TRBV11-2 and TRBJ1-4; 7 nucleotides line up with TRBD1. Trimming removed 5 bases from V and 4 bases from J; junction bases left unmatched: 7. Germline assignment: CDR1 SGHAT and CDR2 FQNNGV. The CDR3 totals 15 residues. The CDR3 DNA reads TGTGCCAGCAGCATGACAGGGATGGGTAATGAAAAACTGTTTTTT. Amino acids: CASSMTGMGNEKLFF.

The rearrangement uses TRBV11-1 and TRBJ2-5, with 10 bases aligning to TRBD1. The germline V gene encodes CDR1 SGHAT and CDR2 FQDESV (reference sequence). The V and J ends lost 5 bases and 4 bases, in that order; junction bases with no gene match: 10. The CDR3 covers 16 residues. CDR3 sequence: CASSLRQGAEIETQYF. The CDR3 coding sequence is TGTGCCAGCAGCCTACGACAGGGGGCAGAGATAGAGACCCAGTACTTC.

In DNA, the CDR3 is TGTGCCAGCAGTTCCAATCCAGGGGGCGGTGGCTACACCTTC. It encodes CASSSNPGGGGYTF. The V and J genes are TRBV27 and TRBJ1-2; 8 positions agree with TRBD1. V lost 4 bases, J lost 7 bases, and 8 bases stayed unmatched. This CDR3 region has 14 residues. The V gene's germline CDR1 is MNHEY and CDR2 SMNVEV (reference sequence).

The chain combines TRBV5-1 with TRBJ2-1; 8 bases are a match to TRBD1. Germline CDR1 and CDR2: SGHRS and YFSETQ. V lost 4 bases and J lost 9; bases outside the gene matches: 12. The CDR3 loop spans 15 amino acids. The CDR3 DNA reads as TGCGCCAGCAGCCTTGACCCCGGACAGGGCCGTGAGCAGTTCTTC. Its translation: CASSLDPGQGREQFF.